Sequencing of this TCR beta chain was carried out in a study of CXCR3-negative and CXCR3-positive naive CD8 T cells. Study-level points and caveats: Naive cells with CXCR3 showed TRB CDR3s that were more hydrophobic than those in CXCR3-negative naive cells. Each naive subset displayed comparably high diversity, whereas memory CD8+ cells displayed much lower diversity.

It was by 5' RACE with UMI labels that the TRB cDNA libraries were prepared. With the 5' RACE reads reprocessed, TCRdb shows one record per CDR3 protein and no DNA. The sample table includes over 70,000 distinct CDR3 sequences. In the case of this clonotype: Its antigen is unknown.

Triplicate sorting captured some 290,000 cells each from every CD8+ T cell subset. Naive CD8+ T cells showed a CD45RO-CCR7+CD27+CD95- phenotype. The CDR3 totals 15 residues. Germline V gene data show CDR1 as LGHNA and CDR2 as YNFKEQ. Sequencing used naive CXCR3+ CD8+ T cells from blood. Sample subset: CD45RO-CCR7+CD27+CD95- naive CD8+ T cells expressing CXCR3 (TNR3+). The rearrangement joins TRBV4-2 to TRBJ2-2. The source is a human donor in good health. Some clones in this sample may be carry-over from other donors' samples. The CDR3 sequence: CASSPDRSWTGELFF.